Below, 21 T cell receptor beta chains from the same sample are listed, as sequenced in a study of CD8+CD57+ T cells in acquired aplastic anemia. Using genomic DNA as the template, TCR beta VDJ and CDR3 profiling was carried out. TCRdb re-derived calls from the reads in MiXCR, one entry per CDR3 protein. The sample has about 160,000 distinct CDR3 sequences, around 75% seen once; the top ten hold around 45%. Those patients picked for sequencing had displayed CD8+CD57+ cell expansion on flow cytometry. Specimen: sorted CD4+, CD8+, or CD8+CD57+ T cells (not recorded which) from PBMCs. The receptors here all came from a human donor with aplastic anemia.

The genes are TRBV7-8 and TRBJ2-7, with TRBD2 matching over 10 bases. Looked up from germline, CDR1 is SGHVS and CDR2 is FQNEAQ. V lost 5 bases, J lost 1 base, and 5 bases stayed unmatched. This CDR3 is 15 amino acids long. The CDR3 protein is CASSREREGSYEQYF. In nucleotides, the CDR3 is TGTGCCAGCAGCCGAGAGCGGGAGGGATCCTACGAGCAGTACTTC.

The chain joins TRBV10-3 to TRBJ2-7, with 8 bases matching TRBD2. CDR3 length: 16 amino acids. From germline, CDR1 is ENHRY and CDR2 SYGVKD. Trimming at V came to 4 bases and at J to 7 bases, leaving 15 bases not matched to a gene. In DNA form, the CDR3 reads TGTGCCATCAGTGGTTATAGCGGGACGATTATGGGGGAGCAGTACTTC. Protein: CAISGYSGTIMGEQYF.

The V gene is TRBV20-1, the J gene TRBJ2-1, with a tentative D call TRBD2 (6 bases). Trimming took off 6 bases at V and 3 bases at J, with 18 bases between the two ends. Germline V gives CDR1 DFQATT, CDR2 SNEGSKA (reference sequence). The length of the CDR3 is 15 residues. The CDR3 DNA reads as TGCAGTGCCCCAGGGTCGGGAGAGGGCTACAATGAGCAGTTCTTC. Translation: CSAPGSGEGYNEQFF.

V gene TRBV25-1 combines with J gene TRBJ2-3; 12 bases line up with TRBD2. The V gene end was trimmed by 6 bases and the J gene end by 4 bases; junction bases not matched to a gene: 5. Germline-derived CDR1 and CDR2 are MGHDK and SYGVNS. The CDR3 extends over 15 amino acids. CDR3 DNA: TGTGCCAGCAGCCGGACTAGCGGGGAGGCAGATACGCAGTATTTT. Its protein is CASSRTSGEADTQYF.

The table lists this clonotype with a count of one. This rearrangement joins TRBV7-2 to TRBJ2-5; TRBD1 aligns across 8 bases. Losses at the gene ends were 2 bases for V and 4 bases for J; bases not matched to a gene: 3. The V gene's germline CDR1 is SGHTA and CDR2 FQGNSA. This CDR3 has 14 residues. The CDR3 DNA reads as TGTGCCAGCAGCTTATGGCAGGGGGCAGAGACCCAGTACTTC. Translating gives CASSLWQGAETQYF.

This CDR3 is CSAMASSYEQYF. The CDR3 nucleotides are TGCAGTGCTATGGCCAGTAGCTACGAGCAGTACTTC. The gene calls are TRBV20-1 and TRBJ2-7; D call uncertain. Trimming left V 4 bases short and J 3 bases short, with 10 bases between. The germline gives CDR1 DFQATT, CDR2 SNEGSKA (reference sequence). The length of the CDR3 is 12 residues.

This clonotype was picked up a small number of times. J is TRBJ2-3 and V is TRBV15; no definite D call. Trimming pared 10 bases from V and 2 bases from J, leaving 19 bases between. The CDR3 has 15 residues. CDR1 is LNHNV, CDR2 YYDKDF, per germline (reference sequence). The CDR3 protein is CASSDGQTHTDTQYF. The CDR3 nucleotides read TGTGCCAGCAGTGATGGGCAGACCCACACAGATACGCAGTATTTT.

The chain uses TRBV15 and TRBJ1-2, with D hard to call. Trimming stripped 0 bases from V and 8 bases from J, with 13 bases between. CDR3 length: 14 amino acids. Germline V gives CDR1 LNHNV, CDR2 YYDKDF (reference sequence). CDR3 protein: CATSREGGSLGYTF. In DNA form, the CDR3 reads TGTGCCACCAGCAGAGAGGGAGGCAGCTTAGGCTACACCTTC.

The V call is TRBV7-2, the J call TRBJ2-3; 10 bases agree with TRBD2. The germline V gene has CDR1 SGHTA and CDR2 FQGNSA. The V gene end was trimmed by 5 bases and the J gene end by 5 bases; junction bases not matched to a gene: 13. CDR3 length: 17 residues. CDR3 region: CASSQRGGSGSRDTQYF. In nucleotides, the CDR3 is TGTGCCAGCAGCCAGCGGGGGGGTAGCGGGTCAAGAGATACGCAGTATTTT.

This sequence joins TRBV9 and TRBJ2-7, with TRBD2 matching 10 bases. The CDR3 runs 14 residues. V was pared by 4 bases and J by 5 bases, with 6 bases of the junction left unmatched. CDR1 SGDLS and CDR2 YYNGEE come from the germline V gene. The CDR3 nucleotides read TGTGCCAGCAGCCGGGGACTAGCGAACGACGAGCAGTACTTC. It yields the protein CASSRGLANDEQYF.

This clonotype appeared a few times. The chain couples TRBV18 to TRBJ2-7; weak D call: TRBD2 (6 bases). Trimming took off 6 bases at V and 3 bases at J, with 18 bases between the two ends. Germline V gene sequence: CDR1 KGHSH, CDR2 LQKENI. The CDR3 is 15 amino acids. The CDR3 coding sequence is TGTGCCAGCTCTCCCCCCGGGGGATTTTACTACGAGCAGTACTTC. Amino acids: CASSPPGGFYYEQYF.

Only one count was recorded for this clonotype. The V and J genes are TRBV7-9 and TRBJ1-1; D possibly corresponds to TRBD1 (6 bases). CDR3 length equals 15 residues. Germline V gene data show CDR1 as SEHNR and CDR2 as FQNEAQ (reference sequence). Trimming shortened V by 2 bases and J by 6 bases, and 16 bases separated the two germline ends. CDR3 loop: CASSLNAGASAEAFF. The CDR3, as DNA: TGTGCCAGCAGCTTAAATGCAGGGGCCTCCGCTGAAGCTTTCTTT.

The chain combines TRBV28 with TRBJ2-7; TRBD1 matches at 7 bases. The germline gives CDR1 MDHEN, CDR2 SYDVKM. Unmatched junction bases numbered 7, after V lost 2 bases and J lost 3 bases. The CDR3 loop spans 15 amino acids. Here the CDR3 DNA reads TGTGCCAGCAGTTTAGTTTCCGGACAGGTCTACGAGCAGTACTTC. Translation: CASSLVSGQVYEQYF.

The rearrangement links TRBV19 to TRBJ2-1; possible D gene TRBD1, 6 bases. The V gene's germline CDR1 is LNHDA and CDR2 SQIVND (reference sequence). CDR3 size: 11 residues. V shed 9 bases and J shed 10 bases, with 13 bases lying between them. CDR3 region: CASTFTGEQFF. The CDR3 bases are TGTGCCAGCACCTTTACAGGGGAGCAGTTCTTC.

The chain couples TRBV24-1 to TRBJ2-7; 11 nucleotides align to TRBD1. Germline CDR1 is KGHDR and CDR2 is SFDVKD. The CDR3 has 16 amino acids. Germline trimming cut 4 bases from V and 1 base from J; bases unmatched to any gene: 5. Here the CDR3 reads CATSDPGTGGSYEQYF. CDR3 nucleotide sequence: TGTGCCACCAGTGACCCCGGGACAGGGGGATCCTACGAGCAGTACTTC.

This sequence joins TRBV20-1 and TRBJ1-1; 8 nucleotides match TRBD1. The germline V gene encodes CDR1 DFQATT and CDR2 SNEGSKA (reference sequence). The CDR3 totals 13 residues. CDR3 amino acids: CRATGGMNTEAFF. The CDR3 DNA follows: TGCAGGGCAACAGGGGGTATGAACACTGAAGCTTTCTTT.

In regard to this clonotype: Relative to the germline gene, one junction end is altered; a read error may explain this. The rearrangement uses TRBV10-3 and TRBJ1-1; D perhaps matches TRBD1 (5 bases). The germline V gene encodes CDR1 ENHRY and CDR2 SYGVKD. The CDR3 extends over 11 amino acids. CDR3 DNA sequence: TGTGCCATCAGTGCAGGGTATGAAGCTTGCTTT. This gives the protein CAISAGYEACF.

The gene calls are TRBV7-6 and TRBJ2-6, with D possibly matching TRBD1 (5 bases). Germline V gene data show CDR1 as SGHVS and CDR2 as FNYEAQ. The CDR3 is made up of 15 amino acids. Trimming took off 5 bases at V and 2 bases at J, with 10 bases between the two ends. The CDR3 DNA sequence: TGTGCCAGCAGCCCCGTAGGGGCTGGGGCCAACGTCCTGACTTTC. The encoded protein is CASSPVGAGANVLTF.

This clonotype has more than one count but fewer than ten. The chain combines TRBV29-1 with TRBJ2-7; perhaps TRBD2 as D (5 bases). V was clipped by 7 bases and J by 6 bases, with 19 bases between them. The length of the CDR3 is 13 residues. The V gene's germline CDR1 is SQVTM and CDR2 ANQGSEA. Here the CDR3 DNA reads TGCAGCGCACGCAAATCAGGTGAGGGCGAGCAGTACTTC. Its protein product is CSARKSGEGEQYF.

This rearrangement joins TRBV5-1 to TRBJ2-5; 7 bases align to TRBD1. In germline, CDR1 is SGHRS, CDR2 YFSETQ. This CDR3 contains 14 residues. The V gene end was trimmed by 3 bases and the J gene end by 1 base; junction bases not matched to a gene: 3. In DNA, the CDR3 is TGCGCCAGCAGCTCTGGGGACAGCCAAGAGACCCAGTACTTC. Protein product: CASSSGDSQETQYF.

The genes are TRBV20-1 and TRBJ2-7; TRBD1 matches at 9 bases. CDR3 length: 14 amino acids. Germline V gene data show CDR1 as DFQATT and CDR2 as SNEGSKA (reference sequence). The V segment lost 5 bases and the J segment 4 bases; nucleotides outside the gene matches: 9. This chain's CDR3 is CSARLGQGSYEQYF. CDR3 in DNA: TGCAGTGCTCGACTGGGACAGGGATCTTACGAGCAGTACTTC.